The following is a T cell receptor beta chain sequence with its context. Study processing details: Researchers report that nucleated cell counts were estimated from reference gene primer amplification. The table came from immunoSEQ multiplex PCR; TCRdb's copy has only in-frame clones and leaves some out. V, J and clone size are those of that table, while D and trimming were read from the DNA. The sample holds 150,000 to 200,000 clones, about 82% seen once. This specimen comes from a study of blood T cell repertoires in COVID-19. Study-level background: Donors in the United States, Italy and Spain gave samples during acute or convalescent COVID-19. T cells, B-cell-depleted T cells, or PBMCs supplied cDNA or gDNA.

The germline CDR1 and CDR2 sequences are SGHDN and FVKESK. The V and J ends lost 6 bases and 7 bases, in that order; junction bases with no gene match: 9. CDR3 size: 15 residues. This rearrangement joins TRBV14 to TRBJ2-1; TRBD2 aligns across 10 bases. The specimen sequenced was peripheral blood. The TCR sequence derives from a woman in her thirties with acute or convalescent COVID-19. The CDR3, as DNA: TGTGCCAGCAGAAAAGCGGGGGGGCCGGGAAATGAGCAGTTCTTC. It yields the protein CASRKAGGPGNEQFF.